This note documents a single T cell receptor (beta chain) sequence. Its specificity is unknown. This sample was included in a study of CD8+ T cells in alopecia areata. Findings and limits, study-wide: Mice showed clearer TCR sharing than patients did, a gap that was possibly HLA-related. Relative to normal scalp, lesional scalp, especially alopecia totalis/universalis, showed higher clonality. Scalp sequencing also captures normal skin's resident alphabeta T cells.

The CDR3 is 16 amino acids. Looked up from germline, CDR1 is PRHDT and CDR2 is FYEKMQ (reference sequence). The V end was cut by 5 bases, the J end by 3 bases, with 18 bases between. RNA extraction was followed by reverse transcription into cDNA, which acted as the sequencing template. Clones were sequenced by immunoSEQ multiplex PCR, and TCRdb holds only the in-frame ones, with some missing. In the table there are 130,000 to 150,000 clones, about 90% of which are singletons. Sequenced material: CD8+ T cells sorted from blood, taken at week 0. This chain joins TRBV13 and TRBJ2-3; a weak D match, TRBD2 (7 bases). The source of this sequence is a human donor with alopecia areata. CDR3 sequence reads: CASSPGEGVETDTQYF. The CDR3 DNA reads TGTGCCAGCAGCCCTGGGGAGGGGGTGGAAACAGATACGCAGTATTTT.